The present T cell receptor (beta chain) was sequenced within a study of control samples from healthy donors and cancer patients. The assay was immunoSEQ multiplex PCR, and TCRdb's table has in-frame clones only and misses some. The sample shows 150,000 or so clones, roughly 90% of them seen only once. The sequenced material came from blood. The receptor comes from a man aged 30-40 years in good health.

The chain's CDR3 is CASRPTSTDTQYF. The CDR3 nucleotides are TGTGCCAGTAGACCCACTAGCACAGATACGCAGTATTTT. The J gene is TRBJ2-3, the V gene TRBV19, with D hard to call. From germline, CDR1 is LNHDA and CDR2 SQIVND (reference sequence). V lost 6 bases to trimming and J lost 0 bases, with 7 bases between them. This CDR3 has 13 amino acids.